This T cell receptor (beta chain) stems from a study of CD8+ T cells in alopecia areata. Study in general: At a dose of 5 to 10 mg twice daily, oral tofacitinib was given to treated patients.

The sequencing template was cDNA reverse transcribed from extracted RNA. Repertoires were generated with immunoSEQ multiplex PCR, while TCRdb's copy carries only in-frame clones and drops some. The sample contains hundreds of thousands of clones, around 62% of which appear only once. A word on this clone: Its matching antigen is unknown.

Overall study findings and caveats: Lesional scalp displayed greater clonality than normal scalp, most notably in alopecia totalis/universalis.

The V gene's germline CDR1 is SGHTA and CDR2 FQGNSA. The CDR3 has 13 amino acids. The V end was cut by 1 base, the J end by 8 bases, with 11 bases between. Individuals with alopecia areata gave both lesional scalp punch biopsies and peripheral blood for collection. This sequence joins TRBV7-2 and TRBJ1-2; D is undetermined. The origin of this receptor is a human donor with alopecia areata. Sequences were derived from CD4+ T cells sorted from blood, sampled at week 0. CDR3 protein: CASSLGMRSGYTF. Written as DNA, the CDR3 is TGTGCCAGCAGCTTAGGGATGAGGAGCGGCTACACCTTC.